These T cell receptor beta chains were read from a single sample in a study of blood T cell repertoires in COVID-19. Sequencing used immunoSEQ multiplex PCR; TCRdb keeps in-frame clones, though not all of them. This sample carries fewer than 65,000 clones, 65% to 90% of them seen once, and the ten largest clones take about 1.2%. Sequenced input: peripheral blood. The receptors were sampled from a man aged 60 to 75 with acute or convalescent COVID-19. CDR3s include the opening cysteine and the closing phenylalanine or tryptophan. The D gene is left open where the match is weak. The size field is filled for only some rows; it gives once, few, many or a size class.

>TRBV10-3|-|-|TRBJ2-7
TGTGCCATCGCGTCCCACTACGAGCAGTACTTC
CAIASHYEQYF
>TRBV3-1/TRBV3-2|-|-|TRBJ1-6
TGTGCCAGCACCCACATGGGGGCTTATTCACCCCTCCACTTT
CASTHMGAYSPLHF
>TRBV27|-|-|TRBJ2-6
TGTGCCAGCAGTTCATCTTCGGGGGCCAACGTCCTGACTTTC
CASSSSSGANVLTF
>TRBV6-2/TRBV6-3|-|TRBD1|TRBJ2-1
TGTGCCAGCAGTAGCCATTGGGGACAGGGGAAGTATGAGCAGTTCTTC
CASSSHWGQGKYEQFF
>TRBV29-1|once|TRBD2|TRBJ2-1
TGCAGCGTTGGGCTAGCGGGGGGAGTAGAGCAGTTCTTC
CSVGLAGGVEQFF
>TRBV4-1|once|TRBD1|TRBJ1-3
TGCGCCAGCAGCCAATTGGGAATGGGGTTGGGACAGGGGGAAAACACCATATATTTT
CASSQLGMGLGQGENTIYF
>TRBV12-3/TRBV12-4|-|-|TRBJ1-1
TGTGCCAGCAGTCCGAGGTACACTGAAGCTTTCTTT
CASSPRYTEAFF
>TRBV15|-|TRBD1|TRBJ1-5
TGTGCCACCAGCAGAGGATCACTAAGGGGGCAGGAACAGCCCCAGCATTTT
CATSRGSLRGQEQPQHF
>TRBV13|-|TRBD2|TRBJ2-7
TGTGCCAGCAGCAACCGCGGACTAGCGGTATCCTACGAGCAGTACTTC
CASSNRGLAVSYEQYF
>TRBV4-2|-|-|TRBJ2-6
TGTGCCAGCAGCCAAAGACTTTTGGAAAGGAATTCTGGGGCCAACGTCCTGACTTTC
CASSQRLLERNSGANVLTF
>TRBV10-2|-|TRBD1|TRBJ1-5
TGCGCCAGCAGTGAGTCGAAAGGGGCAGGGGGTCAGCCCCAGCATTTT
CASSESKGAGGQPQHF
>TRBV12-5|-|-|TRBJ2-1
TGTGCTAGTGGTTTGGTCCTGGGGGGGACAGGACATAATGAGCAGTTCTTC
CASGLVLGGTGHNEQFF
>TRBV28|-|TRBD1|TRBJ2-7
TGTGCCAGCAGTTCCAGCCGAACAGGGGGCGTAGGTAACGCCCCCTACGAGCAGTACTTC
CASSSSRTGGVGNAPYEQYF
>TRBV6-2/TRBV6-3|-|TRBD1|TRBJ1-1
TGTGCCAGCAGTCTCGACAGGGACCTTGAAGCTTTCTTT
CASSLDRDLEAFF
>TRBV27|-|-|TRBJ2-3
TGTGCCAGCAGTTTATGGGGGGAGTGGACAGATACGCAGTATTTT
CASSLWGEWTDTQYF
>TRBV4-2|-|TRBD2|TRBJ2-7
TGTGCCAGCAGCCAAGATCGTCCTAGCGGGAGGGAACACGAGCAGTACTTC
CASSQDRPSGREHEQYF
>TRBV4-2|-|TRBD1|TRBJ1-1
TGTGCCAGCAGCCAAGATTTTATACGACAGGGGCGGCCGGTGGGCACTGAAGCTTTCTTT
CASSQDFIRQGRPVGTEAFF
>TRBV11-2|-|-|TRBJ2-1
TGTGCCAGCACCCCGGACGGGGTCCTCTCCTACAATGAGCAGTTCTTC
CASTPDGVLSYNEQFF
>TRBV21-1|-|-|TRBJ1-3
TGTGCCAGCAGCAAGGGCAGGTCCTCTGGAAACACCATATATTTT
CASSKGRSSGNTIYF
>TRBV5-1|-|TRBD2|TRBJ2-1
TGCGCCAGCAGCTTGGATCCCGGACTAGCTGTTGAGCAGTTCTTC
CASSLDPGLAVEQFF